This TCR beta chain originates from a study of T cell responses to AZD1222 COVID-19 vaccine. Study-wide background: Second-dose intervals of approximately 4 or approximately 12 weeks were pooled.

Profiling relied on immunoSEQ multiplex PCR, and the TCRdb table lists in-frame clones only, not all of them. There are 120,000 to 150,000 clones in the sample; 90% to 95% occur only once, and about 1.9% lies in the top ten. The CDR3 is 15 amino acids. Germline loops: CDR1 SGHRS, CDR2 YFSETQ. V was cut by 2 bases and J by 0 bases, with 11 bases left in between. Overall study findings and caveats: Baseline serostatus was positive in only a handful of AZD1222 recipients. Rises in breadth and depth of Spike-specific TCRs came after two AZD1222 doses.

On this clone itself: The antigen is unknown.

The TCR comes from an adult in good health. The V call is TRBV5-1, the J call TRBJ1-2; no definite D call. The sequencing used peripheral blood, collected on day 0 of AZD1222 vaccination. CDR3 bases: TGCGCCAGCAGCTTCTCCCTGAAATCTAACTATGGCTACACCTTC. Protein sequence: CASSFSLKSNYGYTF.